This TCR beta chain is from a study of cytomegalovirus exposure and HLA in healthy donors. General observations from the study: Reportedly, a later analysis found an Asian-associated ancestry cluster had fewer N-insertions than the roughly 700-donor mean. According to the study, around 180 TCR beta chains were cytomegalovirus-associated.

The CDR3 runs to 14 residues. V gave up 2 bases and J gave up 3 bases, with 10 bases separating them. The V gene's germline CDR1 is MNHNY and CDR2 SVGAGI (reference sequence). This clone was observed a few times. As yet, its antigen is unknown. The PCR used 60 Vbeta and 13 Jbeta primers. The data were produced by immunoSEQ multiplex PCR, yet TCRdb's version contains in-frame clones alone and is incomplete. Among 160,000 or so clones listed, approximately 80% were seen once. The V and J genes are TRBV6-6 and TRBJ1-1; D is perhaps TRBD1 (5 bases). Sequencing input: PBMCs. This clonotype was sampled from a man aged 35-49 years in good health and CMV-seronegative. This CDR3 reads CASSYRGGDTEAFF. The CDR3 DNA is TGTGCCAGCAGTTACAGGGGTGGGGACACTGAAGCTTTCTTT.